Listed below are T cell receptor beta chains from one sample, sequenced in a study of blood T cell repertoires in COVID-19. Using immunoSEQ multiplex PCR, the repertoire was profiled, and TCRdb retains in-frame clones only, with some absent. The sample carries about 220,000 clones, around 80% recorded once. Sample: peripheral blood. All receptors derive from a man in his forties or fifties who had recovered from COVID-19. CDR3s include the opening cysteine and the closing phenylalanine or tryptophan. The D gene is left open where the match is weak. The size entry is marked missing in some rows and otherwise reads once, few, many or a size class.

clone size | J gene | V gene | D gene | CDR3 protein | CDR3 DNA
. | TRBJ2-3 | TRBV2 | . | CASSTRGGTDTQYF | TGTGCCAGCAGCACCAGGGGGGGCACAGATACGCAGTATTTT
. | TRBJ2-3 | TRBV5-5 | . | CASSFRPESSTDTQYF | TGTGCCAGCAGCTTTCGGCCGGAGTCTAGCACAGATACGCAGTATTTT
few | TRBJ2-5 | TRBV5-4 | . | CASSPDSAMSQYF | TGTGCCAGCAGCCCGGACTCCGCGATGTCCCAGTACTTC
. | TRBJ2-7 | TRBV5-6 | TRBD2 | CASSLLGTTAYEQYF | TGTGCCAGCAGCTTGCTCGGGACTACCGCCTACGAGCAGTACTTC
. | TRBJ1-2 | TRBV5-1 | TRBD1 | CASSLEGTGGYTF | TGCGCCAGCAGCTTGGAAGGGACAGGGGGCTACACCTTC
. | TRBJ1-2 | TRBV7-9 | . | CASSLDSGGYTF | TGTGCCAGCAGCTTAGATTCCGGGGGCTACACCTTC
. | TRBJ1-4 | TRBV7-9 | . | CASSPGGVNEKLFF | TGTGCCAGCAGCCCCGGCGGGGTAAATGAAAAACTGTTTTTT
. | TRBJ1-4 | TRBV9 | TRBD1 | CASSADRGEEKLFF | TGTGCCAGCAGCGCGGACAGGGGAGAAGAAAAACTGTTTTTT
. | TRBJ1-1 | TRBV5-1 | TRBD1 | CASSLQGTVTNTEAFF | TGCGCCAGCAGCTTGCAGGGGACAGTAACGAACACTGAAGCTTTCTTT
. | TRBJ2-5 | TRBV18 | . | CASSPRETQYF | TGTGCCAGCTCACCTCGAGAGACCCAGTACTTC
once | TRBJ2-4 | TRBV3-1/TRBV3-2 | . | CASSLRSGVSRPLAKNIQYF | TGTGCCAGCAGCTTAAGATCGGGAGTAAGCAGACCCCTAGCCAAAAACATTCAGTACTTC
. | TRBJ2-7 | TRBV7-6 | TRBD2 | CASSLARGGSTTSYEQYF | TGTGCCAGCAGCTTAGCGCGGGGCGGGAGCACTACCTCCTACGAGCAGTACTTC
. | TRBJ1-1 | TRBV9 | . | CASSASQGWGTEAFF | TGTGCCAGCAGCGCTTCACAGGGTTGGGGCACTGAAGCTTTCTTT
. | TRBJ2-7 | TRBV10-3 | . | CAISELRERQYF | TGTGCCATCAGTGAGTTAAGGGAGCGACAGTACTTC